One sample yielded the 11 T cell receptor beta chains listed below, sequenced in a study of blood T cell repertoires in COVID-19. The table came from immunoSEQ multiplex PCR; TCRdb's copy has only in-frame clones and leaves some out. Of roughly 190,000 clones listed, 90% to 95% were seen once; the top ten hold around 0.8%. The sample comprised peripheral blood. The receptors here all came from a man aged 25-45 years with COVID-19, enrolled during active disease.

The rearrangement uses TRBV4-1 and TRBJ1-5, with D unresolved. Trimming cost V 0 bases and J 2 bases, with 17 bases left between them. Germline CDR1 and CDR2: MGHRA and YSYEKL. The CDR3 consists of 18 residues. CDR3 DNA sequence: TGCGCCAGCAGCCAAGAGTTGACCCCTAGGCTGGGCAATCAGCCCCAGCATTTT. This translates into CASSQELTPRLGNQPQHF.

The rearrangement uses TRBV2 and TRBJ1-6; the D gene is possibly TRBD1 (5 bases). Trimming shortened V by 7 bases and J by 4 bases, and 14 bases separated the two germline ends. The germline V gene has CDR1 SNHLY and CDR2 FYNNEI. The CDR3 is 15 amino acids. The CDR3 loop reads CASKRGYEYNSPLHF. The CDR3, as DNA: TGTGCCAGCAAAAGGGGTTACGAGTATAATTCACCCCTCCACTTT.

CDR3 DNA sequence: TGTGCCAGCAGCTCTCCGACTAGTGCCCTGAACACCGGGGAGCTGTTTTTT. Translating it yields CASSSPTSALNTGELFF. The genes are TRBV5-4 and TRBJ2-2, with D tentatively TRBD2 (6 bases). Trimming removed 3 bases from V and 1 base from J, with 16 bases in between. Germline lookup yields CDR1 SGHNT and CDR2 YYREEE (reference sequence). The CDR3 contains 17 residues.

The chain combines TRBV4-1 with TRBJ1-2, with a possible D match to TRBD1 (6 bases). The germline V gene encodes CDR1 MGHRA and CDR2 YSYEKL. Deletions cut 3 bases from V and 4 bases from J, with 6 bases between. The CDR3 contains 12 residues. This chain's CDR3 is CASSQGAYGYTF. The CDR3 DNA reads TGCGCCAGCAGCCAGGGGGCCTATGGCTACACCTTC.

This chain links TRBV11-3 with TRBJ2-3; TRBD2 agrees at 7 bases. With 1 base clipped from V and 4 bases from J, the junction kept 8 bases outside the gene matches. Germline-derived CDR1 and CDR2 are SGHNT and YENEEA. The CDR3 has 16 amino acids. The DNA for the CDR3 is TGTGCCAGCAGCTTAGGCGAGCGGGGTTGGGCAGATACGCAGTATTTT. Translating gives CASSLGERGWADTQYF.

The V gene is TRBV7-9, the J gene TRBJ1-1, with 9 bases that match TRBD1. CDR1 is SEHNR, CDR2 FQNEAQ, per germline (reference sequence). The J segment lost 1 base and the V segment lost 3 bases, leaving 6 bases of the junction unmatched. The CDR3 sequence is 16 residues long. The CDR3 nucleotides read TGTGCCAGCAGCTTGCTCCCGGGACAGGGGAACACTGAAGCTTTCTTT. It encodes CASSLLPGQGNTEAFF. Filled out from reference TRBV7-9 and TRBJ1-1, the complete variable domain reads DTGVSQNPRHKITKRGQNVTFRCDPISEHNRLYWYRQTLGQGPEFLTYFQNEAQLEKSRLLSDRFSAERPKGSFSTLEIQRTEQGDSAMYLCASSLLPGQGNTEAFFGQGTRLTVV.

The rearrangement joins TRBV9 to TRBJ1-2; D ambiguous. This CDR3 is 15 amino acids long. Germline CDR1 and CDR2: SGDLS and YYNGEE. V dropped 4 bases and J dropped 3 bases, with 16 bases sitting between them. The CDR3 DNA reads TGTGCCAGCAGCCCACCTCAGGCTACCCACTATGGCTACACCTTC. Its protein product is CASSPPQATHYGYTF.

The V gene is TRBV21-1, the J gene TRBJ1-2. TRBV21-1 is marked as a pseudogene. The CDR3 spans 16 residues. In DNA, the CDR3 is TGTGCCAGCAGCAAAGTAAATGGGGACTGCTACTATGGCTACACCTTC. Amino acid sequence: CASSKVNGDCYYGYTF.

The chain couples TRBV2 to TRBJ2-3; TRBD2 matches at 14 bases. The J segment lost 6 bases and the V segment lost 6 bases, leaving 11 bases of the junction unmatched. The CDR3 runs 17 residues. CDR1 and CDR2 (germline): SNHLY, FYNNEI. CDR3 nucleotides: TGTGCCAGCAGGGGGACTAGCGGGGGCCAAACTGCGGATACGCAGTATTTT. Protein product: CASRGTSGGQTADTQYF.

This sequence joins TRBV19 and TRBJ2-5; 10 bases line up with TRBD2. The J segment lost 5 bases and the V segment lost 6 bases, leaving 9 bases of the junction unmatched. Germline assignment: CDR1 LNHDA and CDR2 SQIVND (reference sequence). The length of the CDR3 is 15 residues. The CDR3 protein is CASRPGTSGVETQYF. In DNA, the CDR3 is TGTGCCAGTAGACCCGGTACTAGCGGGGTTGAGACCCAGTACTTC.

The rearrangement joins TRBV7-9 to TRBJ2-7; D gene uncertain. The germline V and J ends were trimmed by 1 base and 0 bases, with 10 bases remaining between them. There are 15 residues in the CDR3. From germline, CDR1 is SEHNR and CDR2 FQNEAQ (reference sequence). The CDR3 nucleotides read TGTGCCAGCAGCTTAGTGGGCAGGAACTCCTACGAGCAGTACTTC. It translates to CASSLVGRNSYEQYF.